The 20 T cell receptor beta chains in this list originate from one sample, sequenced in a study of CD4 T cells in relation to SARS-CoV-2 and coronaviruses. Sequenced by immunoSEQ multiplex PCR; TCRdb stores in-frame clones only, minus some. The sample includes about 36,000 clones, about three quarters of them seen just once. No cognate antigen is known for these TCRs. The sample taken for sequencing was memory CD4+ T cells from PBMCs, cultured in vitro. These receptors originate from an adult with COVID-19.

This clone was observed a handful of times. In DNA form, the CDR3 reads TGCGCCAGCAGCCAAGGAAGGATGGGACTAGCGGCCTACGAGCAGTACTTC. It codes for CASSQGRMGLAAYEQYF. The chain employs TRBV4-1 and TRBJ2-7; TRBD2 matches at 11 bases. CDR1 is MGHRA, CDR2 YSYEKL, per germline. The trim removed 1 base at V and 2 bases at J, leaving 7 bases unmatched. The length of the CDR3 is 17 residues.

The rearrangement joins TRBV15 to TRBJ1-5; D not resolved. The CDR3 extends over 14 amino acids. Germline V gives CDR1 LNHNV, CDR2 YYDKDF (reference sequence). Trimming left V 9 bases short and J 1 base short, with 13 bases between. The CDR3 DNA reads TGTGCCACGAGGCCCGCGGGGAGCAATCAGCCCCAGCATTTT. This sequence encodes CATRPAGSNQPQHF.

The chain joins TRBV7-6 to TRBJ2-1, with 15 bases matching TRBD2. The CDR3 length is 21 residues. In germline, CDR1 is SGHVS, CDR2 FNYEAQ. With V trimmed by 3 bases and J by 3 bases, 15 bases remained unmatched. In nucleotides, the CDR3 is TGTGCCAGCAGCTTTCCCGTAACTGGACTAGCGGGAGGGACACACTACAATGAGCAGTTCTTC. Translated, it gives CASSFPVTGLAGGTHYNEQFF.

This clone was counted a few times. This CDR3 reads CAWSRRGLAFTGELFF. CDR3 DNA: TGTGCCTGGAGTAGGAGGGGACTAGCGTTCACCGGGGAGCTGTTTTTT. This chain uses TRBV30 with TRBJ2-2; 10 bases agree with TRBD2. There are 16 residues in the CDR3. The germline gives CDR1 GTSNPN, CDR2 SVGIG (reference sequence). V lost 2 bases and J lost 4; bases outside the gene matches: 7.

V usage is TRBV27 and J usage is TRBJ1-1, with 10 bases lining up with TRBD1. The junction had 2 bases not matched to a gene; V was cut back by 6 bases and J by 4 bases. Per germline, CDR1 MNHEY and CDR2 SMNVEV (reference sequence). This CDR3 has 13 residues. DNA for the CDR3: TGTGCCAGCAGCTGGACAGGGGGCACTGAAGCTTTCTTT. Amino acids: CASSWTGGTEAFF.

V usage is TRBV5-4 and J usage is TRBJ2-4, with TRBD2 matching over 7 bases. Looked up from germline, CDR1 is SGHNT and CDR2 is YYREEE (reference sequence). The CDR3 is 15 amino acids. The junction had 7 bases not matched to a gene; V was cut back by 4 bases and J by 3 bases. The CDR3 region has the DNA TGTGCCAGCAGCGGGGGGGGATATAACAAAAACATTCAGTACTTC. Translation gives CASSGGGYNKNIQYF.

The J gene is TRBJ1-5, the V gene TRBV6-4, with 9 nucleotides matching TRBD1. The germline V gene has CDR1 MRHNA and CDR2 SNTAGT. CDR3 length equals 23 residues. V lost 0 bases to trimming and J lost 0 bases; unmatched junction nucleotides: 21. CDR3 sequence reads: CASSDSGSVEDRGDWGSNQPQHF. The CDR3 DNA follows: TGTGCCAGCAGTGACTCAGGTTCTGTCGAGGACAGGGGCGATTGGGGTAGCAATCAGCCCCAGCATTTT.

This clone was counted between two and nine times. V usage is TRBV29-1 and J usage is TRBJ2-5, with 10 bases aligning to TRBD1. This CDR3 is 15 amino acids long. Germline CDR1 and CDR2: SQVTM and ANQGSEA. The V and J ends lost 1 base and 5 bases, in that order; junction bases with no gene match: 7. The CDR3 spells CSVEGQGAWLETQYF. As DNA, the CDR3 is TGCAGCGTTGAAGGACAGGGGGCCTGGTTGGAGACCCAGTACTTC.

This clone was picked up a small number of times. The CDR3 coding sequence is TGTGCCAGCAGCCCCAGCGGGGGACAGGACTATGGCTACACCTTC. Protein sequence: CASSPSGGQDYGYTF. The chain recombines TRBV7-3 with TRBJ1-2; 8 bases line up with TRBD1. Germline V gene lookup returns CDR1 SGHTA and CDR2 FQGTGA. The CDR3 runs to 15 residues. Trimming at V came to 5 bases and at J to 3 bases, leaving 8 bases not matched to a gene.

V gene TRBV6-5 combines with J gene TRBJ1-5; weak D call: TRBD1 (6 bases). Germline loops: CDR1 MNHEY, CDR2 SVGAGI. This CDR3 contains 13 residues. Trimming took 7 bases from V and 5 from J, leaving 12 bases between them. The CDR3 loop is CASMATGYQPQHF. CDR3 coding DNA: TGTGCCAGCATGGCTACAGGGTATCAGCCCCAGCATTTT.

This chain links TRBV5-1 with TRBJ1-3; weak D call: TRBD1 (5 bases). The CDR3 spans 17 residues. Per germline, CDR1 SGHRS and CDR2 YFSETQ. Trimming removed 8 bases from V and 3 bases from J, with 24 bases in between. The CDR3 is CASAAGTILSVGNTIYF. CDR3 coding DNA: TGCGCCAGTGCAGCAGGGACTATACTTTCGGTTGGAAACACCATATATTTT.

J is TRBJ2-7 and V is TRBV18, with D perhaps assigned TRBD1 or TRBD2 (5 bases each). V lost 6 bases and J 3 bases, leaving 15 bases between the germline ends. Germline loops: CDR1 KGHSH, CDR2 LQKENI. The CDR3 is 14 residues long. Written as DNA, the CDR3 is TGTGCCAGCTCCCCCCGGGACGTGGACTACGAGCAGTACTTC. Encoded protein: CASSPRDVDYEQYF.

The chain joins TRBV20-1 to TRBJ2-3, with a tentative D call TRBD2 (7 bases). The germline gives CDR1 DFQATT, CDR2 SNEGSKA (reference sequence). The CDR3 is 14 residues long. V was trimmed by 3 bases and J by 3 bases, leaving 13 bases between them. The CDR3 reads CSASSSGTTDTQYF. In nucleotides, the CDR3 is TGCAGTGCTAGTTCCAGCGGGACAACAGATACGCAGTATTTT.

In its sample, this clone was seen a few times. DNA of the CDR3: TGTGCCAGCAGTCTTACAGAACACACCTTC. Protein product: CASSLTEHTF. The V call is TRBV27, the J call TRBJ1-2; D call uncertain. V was pared by 5 bases and J by 12 bases, with 10 bases between. CDR3 length: 10 amino acids. The germline CDR1 and CDR2 sequences are MNHEY and SMNVEV (reference sequence).

This clone was counted only a few times. The chain carries TRBV7-3 and TRBJ2-1; tentative D call: TRBD2 (7 bases). The germline V gene encodes CDR1 SGHTA and CDR2 FQGTGA. This CDR3 is 15 amino acids long. Trimming stripped 3 bases from V and 4 bases from J, with 13 bases between. CDR3 sequence (DNA): TGTGCCAGCAGCTTCGGGGGGCAGGGATACAATGAGCAGTTCTTC. This codes for CASSFGGQGYNEQFF.

This chain joins TRBV30 and TRBJ2-2; D is possibly TRBD1 or TRBD2 (6 bases each). Trimming cost V 0 bases and J 6 bases, with 23 bases left between them. Germline loops: CDR1 GTSNPN, CDR2 SVGIG (reference sequence). The CDR3 has 18 amino acids. CDR3 protein: CAWSVPVDASGDSGELFF. The CDR3 coding sequence is TGTGCCTGGAGTGTACCAGTGGACGCGTCAGGGGACTCCGGGGAGCTGTTTTTT.

CDR3 DNA: TGTGCCAGCTCACCACAACTAAACGGGGCAGGAAACACCATATATTTT. Protein sequence: CASSPQLNGAGNTIYF. This chain uses TRBV18 with TRBJ1-3, with a possible D match to TRBD1 (5 bases). Trimming left V 1 base short and J 4 bases short, with 14 bases between. Germline assignment: CDR1 KGHSH and CDR2 LQKENI. The CDR3 extends over 16 amino acids.

The gene calls are TRBV5-1 and TRBJ2-5; TRBD2 matches at 7 bases. CDR1 is SGHRS, CDR2 YFSETQ, per germline. The CDR3 loop spans 14 amino acids. V shed 3 bases and J 7 bases; nucleotides not matched to a gene: 9. The CDR3 sequence is CASSSAGLVATQYF. CDR3 in DNA: TGCGCCAGCAGCTCAGCCGGACTAGTTGCGACCCAGTACTTC.

V usage is TRBV2 and J usage is TRBJ2-6; D is unclear. CDR3 size: 13 residues. Trimming left V 7 bases short and J 2 bases short, with 6 bases between. The germline CDR1 and CDR2 sequences are SNHLY and FYNNEI. CDR3 residues: CASNPPGANVLTF. The CDR3 DNA reads as TGTGCCAGCAACCCCCCTGGGGCCAACGTCCTGACTTTC.

J is TRBJ2-3 and V is TRBV20-1; 8 bases fit TRBD2. Unmatched junction bases numbered 14, after V lost 3 bases and J lost 6 bases. The germline V gene encodes CDR1 DFQATT and CDR2 SNEGSKA (reference sequence). CDR3 size: 16 residues. The CDR3 loop is CSASGGERENSDTQYF. The CDR3 DNA reads as TGCAGTGCTAGTGGCGGGGAGCGGGAGAATTCGGATACGCAGTATTTT.